This TCR beta chain was recovered during a study of T cells of healthy individuals. TCRdb re-called the 5' RACE reads with MiXCR, one entry per CDR3 protein. The sample includes about 40,000 distinct CDR3 sequences, 3.5% to 5.5% of them seen just once. Germline loops: CDR1 SGHNT, CDR2 YENEEA. Trimming removed 1 base from V and 4 bases from J; junction bases left unmatched: 3. The CDR3 consists of 15 residues. The chain joins TRBV11-3 to TRBJ2-3; 9 nucleotides line up with TRBD2. This sequence originates from a human donor in good health. CDR3: CASSLGSGSSDTQYF. In DNA form, the CDR3 reads TGTGCCAGCAGCTTAGGTAGCGGGAGTTCAGATACGCAGTATTTT.